What follows is one T cell receptor (beta chain) and its context. The data originate from a study of blood T cell repertoires in COVID-19. The CDR3 covers 15 residues. Trimming took 5 bases from V and 5 from J; bases not matched to a gene: 11. The V gene's germline CDR1 is SGHAT and CDR2 FQNNGV. Measured with immunoSEQ multiplex PCR; TCRdb has only the in-frame clones, and not every one. This sample carries about 140,000 clones, approximately 90% of them seen once, and the ten largest clones take over 2%. This receptor was taken from a human donor with COVID-19, enrolled during active disease. The donor label of this sample is uncertain. The genes are TRBV11-2 and TRBJ2-5; 7 bases line up with TRBD1. Input material: peripheral blood. CDR3 DNA: TGTGCCAGCAGCGCATTCGACAGGGTTGCGGAGACCCAGTACTTC. Protein product: CASSAFDRVAETQYF.